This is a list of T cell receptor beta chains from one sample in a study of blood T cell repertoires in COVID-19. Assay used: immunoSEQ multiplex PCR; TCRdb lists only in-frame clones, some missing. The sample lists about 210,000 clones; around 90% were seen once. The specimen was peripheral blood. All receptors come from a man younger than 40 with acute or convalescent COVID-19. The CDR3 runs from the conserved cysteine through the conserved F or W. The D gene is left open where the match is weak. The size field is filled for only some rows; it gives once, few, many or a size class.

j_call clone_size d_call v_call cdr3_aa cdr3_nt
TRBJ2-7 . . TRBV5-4 CASSQTIPGEQYF TGTGCCAGCAGCCAAACAATCCCGGGAGAGCAGTACTTC
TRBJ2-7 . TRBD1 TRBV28 CASTQAPGTAYEQYF TGTGCCAGCACTCAAGCTCCAGGGACAGCCTACGAGCAGTACTTC
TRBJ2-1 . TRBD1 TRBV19 CATRQGPYNEQFF TGTGCCACTAGACAGGGACCCTACAATGAGCAGTTCTTC
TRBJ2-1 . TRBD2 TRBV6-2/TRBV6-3 CASSTSGYNEQFF TGTGCCAGCAGTACTAGCGGCTACAATGAGCAGTTCTTC
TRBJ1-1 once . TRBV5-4 CASSSLTGNTEAFF TGTGCCAGCAGCTCCTTGACAGGGAACACTGAAGCTTTCTTT
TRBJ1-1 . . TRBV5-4 CASSLVMNTEAFF TGTGCCAGCAGCTTGGTCATGAACACTGAAGCTTTCTTT
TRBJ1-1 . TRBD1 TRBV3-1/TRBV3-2 CASSRTGATEAFF TGTGCCAGCAGCAGGACAGGGGCCACTGAAGCTTTCTTT
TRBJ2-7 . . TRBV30 CAWTRSSPFQYF TGTGCCTGGACGAGGTCTAGCCCATTCCAGTACTTC
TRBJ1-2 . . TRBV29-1 CSVDILSYGYTF TGCAGCGTTGATATCCTGAGCTATGGCTACACCTTC
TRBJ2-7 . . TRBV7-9 CASSYSGPSEQYF TGTGCCAGCAGCTATAGCGGCCCCTCCGAGCAGTACTTC
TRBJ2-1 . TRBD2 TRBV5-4 CASSSSYSGASRGEQFF TGTGCCAGCAGCTCCTCATATAGCGGGGCCAGCCGTGGTGAGCAGTTCTTC
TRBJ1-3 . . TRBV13 CASSPRSGQIKRNTIYF TGTGCCAGCAGCCCTAGGTCGGGACAAATCAAAAGAAACACCATATATTTT
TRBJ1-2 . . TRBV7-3 CASSFSNGYGYTF TGTGCCAGCAGCTTTAGTAACGGCTATGGCTACACCTTC
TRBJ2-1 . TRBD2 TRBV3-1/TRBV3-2 CASSTRTSAYNEQFF TGTGCCAGCAGCACCCGGACTAGTGCCTACAATGAGCAGTTCTTC
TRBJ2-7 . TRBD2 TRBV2 CASSLLAAYEQYF TGTGCCAGCAGTTTACTAGCGGCCTACGAGCAGTACTTC
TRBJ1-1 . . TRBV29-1 CSVERMSDTEAFF TGCAGCGTTGAACGGATGAGCGACACTGAAGCTTTCTTT
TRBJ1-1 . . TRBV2 CASSLNTEAFF TGTGCCAGCAGTCTTAACACTGAAGCTTTCTTT
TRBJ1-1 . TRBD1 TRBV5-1 CASSFVGTGDTEAFF TGCGCCAGCAGCTTCGTCGGGACAGGGGACACTGAAGCTTTCTTT
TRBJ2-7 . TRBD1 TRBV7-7 CASSLRDRGPYEQYF TGTGCTAGCAGCTTACGGGACAGGGGTCCCTACGAGCAGTACTTC
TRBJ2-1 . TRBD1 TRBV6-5 CASSYSGQGGLNEQFF TGTGCCAGCAGTTACTCGGGACAGGGGGGGCTCAATGAGCAGTTCTTC
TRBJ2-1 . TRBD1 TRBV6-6 CASSIAGTGYNEQFF TGTGCCAGCAGTATCGCCGGGACAGGGTACAATGAGCAGTTCTTC
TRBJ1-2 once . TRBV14 CASSQAPFDYGYTF TGTGCCAGCAGCCAAGCCCCGTTTGACTATGGCTACACCTTC
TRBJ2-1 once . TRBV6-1 CASSERTGNEQFF TGTGCCAGCAGTGAACGGACTGGGAATGAGCAGTTCTTC
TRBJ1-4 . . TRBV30 CAWSVTGQYEKLFF TGTGCCTGGAGTGTAACAGGGCAATATGAAAAACTGTTTTTT
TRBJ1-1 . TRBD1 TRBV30 CAWSRGGWGNTEAFF TGTGCCTGGAGTAGAGGGGGCTGGGGGAACACTGAAGCTTTCTTT
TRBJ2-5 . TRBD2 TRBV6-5 CASSRGGETQYF TGTGCCAGCAGTCGCGGGGGAGAGACCCAGTACTTC
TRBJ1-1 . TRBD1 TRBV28 CASSSAQGAPTEAFF TGTGCCAGCAGTTCCGCACAGGGGGCGCCTACTGAAGCTTTCTTT
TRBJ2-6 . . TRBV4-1 CATQEAGGANVLTF TGCGCCACCCAAGAGGCGGGAGGGGCCAACGTCCTGACTTTC
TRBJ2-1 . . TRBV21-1 CASSKAQASGSPYNEQFF TGTGCCAGCAGCAAAGCGCAGGCTAGCGGGTCTCCCTACAATGAGCAGTTCTTC
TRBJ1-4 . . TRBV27 CASSFMGLNEKLFF TGTGCCAGCAGTTTTATGGGGCTTAATGAAAAACTGTTTTTT
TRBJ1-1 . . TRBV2 CASRDNEGVEAEAFF TGTGCCAGCAGGGATAATGAGGGGGTGGAGGCTGAAGCTTTCTTT
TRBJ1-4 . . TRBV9 CASSVAGTRNEKLFF TGTGCCAGCAGCGTAGCTGGGACACGGAATGAAAAACTGTTTTTT
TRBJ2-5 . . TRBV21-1 CASSKEGRGYRETQYF TGTGCCAGCAGCAAAGAGGGCAGGGGGTACAGGGAGACCCAGTACTTC